The next 25 T cell receptor beta chains were all read from a single sample in a study of T-cell memory formation after mild COVID-19. MiXCR was run by TCRdb on the 5' RACE reads, yielding one entry per CDR3 protein. The table shows about half a million distinct CDR3 sequences, with 18% occurring only once. The sequenced sample was PBMCs or a T cell subset sorted from them (not recorded which). All receptors derive from an adult woman who had mild COVID-19 (a few samples of this study predate the infection). Cell type and time point are not known.

The V gene is TRBV24-1, the J gene TRBJ2-3; 8 bases align to TRBD2. Trimming cost V 4 bases and J 1 base; bases outside gene matches: 0. This CDR3 has 14 amino acids. Looked up from germline, CDR1 is KGHDR and CDR2 is SFDVKD. CDR3 sequence (DNA): TGTGCCACCAGTGACGGGGGGGGCACAGATACGCAGTATTTT. It translates to CATSDGGGTDTQYF.

J is TRBJ2-7 and V is TRBV6-5; D tentatively fits TRBD1 or TRBD2 (7 bases each). The CDR3 length is 15 residues. CDR1 and CDR2 from the germline V gene are MNHEY and SVGAGI. The germline V and J ends were trimmed by 6 bases and 2 bases, with 17 bases remaining between them. In nucleotides, the CDR3 is TGTGCCAGCAGGGAGGGAGGGGGCATCCCCTACGAGCAGTACTTC. It translates to CASREGGGIPYEQYF.

V usage is TRBV18 and J usage is TRBJ1-5; 9 bases match TRBD1. The CDR3 extends over 15 amino acids. Germline loops: CDR1 KGHSH, CDR2 LQKENI. The trim removed 3 bases at V and 4 bases at J, leaving 4 bases unmatched. This chain's CDR3 is CASSPGTGLNQPQHF. CDR3 sequence (DNA): TGTGCCAGCTCACCCGGGACAGGGCTTAATCAGCCCCAGCATTTT. The full variable domain, with the rest looked up from reference TRBV18 and TRBJ1-5, is NAGVMQNPRHLVRRRGQEARLRCSPMKGHSHVYWYRQLPEEGLKFMVYLQKENIIDESGMPKERFSAEFPKEGPSILRIQQVVRGDSAAYFCASSPGTGLNQPQHFGDGTRLSIL.

The V call is TRBV4-3, the J call TRBJ1-1; D remains ambiguous. Deletions cut 1 base from V and 8 bases from J, with 17 bases between. The CDR3 is 15 amino acids. Germline V gives CDR1 LGHNA, CDR2 YSLEER. The CDR3 region is CASSQVSPRREEAFF. DNA for the CDR3: TGCGCCAGCAGCCAAGTTTCACCCCGCCGCGAAGAAGCTTTCTTT.

In this sample, this clonotype turned up a few times. The J gene is TRBJ1-2, the V gene TRBV9, with D uncertain. V lost 0 bases to trimming and J lost 4 bases, with 13 bases between them. The length of the CDR3 is 15 residues. Germline V gives CDR1 SGDLS, CDR2 YYNGEE. In nucleotides, the CDR3 is TGTGCCAGCAGCGTAGGTAGAAGCCTTGGCTATGGCTACACCTTC. Encoded protein: CASSVGRSLGYGYTF.

V and J are TRBV18 and TRBJ2-7; TRBD2 matches at 7 bases. The V gene end was trimmed by 0 bases and the J gene end by 4 bases; junction bases not matched to a gene: 15. Per germline, CDR1 KGHSH and CDR2 LQKENI. CDR3 length: 18 amino acids. CDR3 bases: TGTGCCAGCTCACCACCAGGCTGGGAAGCGGGGATGGTGTACGAGCAGTACTTC. Translation: CASSPPGWEAGMVYEQYF. Full variable domain (missing parts from reference TRBV18 and TRBJ2-7): NAGVMQNPRHLVRRRGQEARLRCSPMKGHSHVYWYRQLPEEGLKFMVYLQKENIIDESGMPKERFSAEFPKEGPSILRIQQVVRGDSAAYFCASSPPGWEAGMVYEQYFGPGTRLTVT.

The chain employs TRBV2 and TRBJ2-1, with 8 positions matching TRBD2. CDR3 length: 15 amino acids. Trimming removed 5 bases from V and 2 bases from J; junction bases left unmatched: 5. The germline CDR1 and CDR2 sequences are SNHLY and FYNNEI. CDR3 sequence reads: CASSWTSQAYNEQFF. CDR3 in DNA: TGTGCCAGCAGTTGGACTAGCCAAGCCTACAATGAGCAGTTCTTC.

This clonotype has a count of ten or more. This chain connects TRBV12-3 or TRBV12-4 to TRBJ2-1, with D uncertain. Trimming cost V 4 bases and J 2 bases, with 3 bases left between them. The CDR3 runs to 12 residues. The chain's CDR3 is CASSSPYNEQFF. In nucleotides, the CDR3 is TGTGCCAGCAGTTCCCCCTACAATGAGCAGTTCTTC.

This clonotype has a handful of counts. The gene calls are TRBV6-5 and TRBJ2-1, with 13 bases matching TRBD2. With 6 bases clipped from V and 6 bases from J, the junction kept 5 bases outside the gene matches. The CDR3 covers 15 residues. Germline V lookup: CDR1 MNHEY, CDR2 SVGAGI. CDR3 loop: CASRYGLAGANEQFF. The CDR3 bases are TGTGCCAGCAGATACGGACTAGCGGGAGCCAATGAGCAGTTCTTC.

This clonotype was seen more than once but under ten times. V and J are TRBV20-1 and TRBJ2-3; D is possibly TRBD2 (5 bases). Germline V gene data show CDR1 as DFQATT and CDR2 as SNEGSKA (reference sequence). Trimming removed 3 bases from V and 4 bases from J, with 11 bases in between. The CDR3 has 13 amino acids. The CDR3 bases are TGCAGTGCTAGGAGGGCCGGTGCAGATACGCAGTATTTT. Translation: CSARRAGADTQYF.

For this clonotype: With a much larger clone just one base away, this may be a read error. The chain employs TRBV29-1 and TRBJ2-7; TRBD2 aligns across 7 bases. Trimming cost V 6 bases and J 2 bases; bases outside gene matches: 19. Germline V CDR1 and CDR2: SQVTM, ANQGSEA. The CDR3 runs to 17 residues. The CDR3 sequence: CSVWGLLLKTETYEQYF. In nucleotides, the CDR3 is TGCAGCGTGTGGGGACTACTCTTGAAAACCGAAACCTACGAGCAGTACTTC.

The sample holds a few counts of this clonotype. The chain couples TRBV7-9 to TRBJ1-2, with D perhaps TRBD1 (6 bases). This CDR3 spans 16 amino acids. The germline V gene encodes CDR1 SEHNR and CDR2 FQNEAQ (reference sequence). Trimming pared 1 base from V and 1 base from J, leaving 13 bases between. DNA for the CDR3: TGTGCCAGCAGCTTAGGTCTTGCAGGGGTTAACTATGGCTACACCTTC. It yields the protein CASSLGLAGVNYGYTF.

The V gene is TRBV6-2 or TRBV6-3, the J gene TRBJ1-4; maybe TRBD1 (5 bases). The V end lost 0 bases, the J end lost 7 bases, and 12 bases lay between the germline ends. Germline assignment: CDR1 MNHEY and CDR2 SVGEGT. The CDR3 consists of 15 residues. For the CDR3, the DNA is TGTGCCAGCAGTTACTCCGCAGGGCTCCGTGAAAAACTGTTTTTT. Its translation: CASSYSAGLREKLFF.

This clonotype appeared a few times. The chain's CDR3 is CASSSGRVYEQYF. The CDR3 DNA reads TGTGCCAGCAGCAGCGGGAGGGTCTACGAGCAGTACTTC. This chain joins TRBV6-2 or TRBV6-3 and TRBJ2-7; TRBD2 aligns across 10 bases. The CDR3 is 13 amino acids. Germline CDR1 and CDR2: MNHEY and SVGEGT. The V and J ends lost 6 bases and 3 bases, in that order; junction bases with no gene match: 2.

This clonotype has a handful of counts. V gene TRBV25-1 combines with J gene TRBJ2-2; tentatively, D is TRBD1 (7 bases). Deletions cut 8 bases from V and 7 bases from J, with 11 bases between. CDR3 size: 12 residues. Germline CDR1 reads MGHDK; CDR2 reads SYGVNS. CDR3 protein: CASGGTVGELFF. The CDR3 bases are TGTGCCAGCGGGGGGACAGTCGGGGAGCTGTTTTTT.

The chain has TRBV15 and TRBJ2-7; D gene ambiguous. V dropped 4 bases and J dropped 0 bases, with 16 bases sitting between them. The CDR3 spans 16 residues. The germline CDR1 and CDR2 sequences are LNHNV and YYDKDF (reference sequence). The CDR3 DNA sequence: TGTGCCACCAGCAATCCCCCCCAGGAGTCCTCCTACGAGCAGTACTTC. This gives the protein CATSNPPQESSYEQYF.

The chain is built from TRBV11-2 and TRBJ1-5; D is perhaps TRBD1 (5 bases). The CDR3 runs 15 residues. Germline-derived CDR1 and CDR2 are SGHAT and FQNNGV. V lost 3 bases to trimming and J lost 4 bases, with 13 bases between them. CDR3 sequence: CASSFSQGRNQPQHF. The CDR3 DNA reads as TGTGCCAGCAGCTTTAGCCAGGGTCGAAATCAGCCCCAGCATTTT.

The gene calls are TRBV21-1 and TRBJ2-7; the DNA was not compared with TRBD1, the D call given in the table. TRBV21-1 is assigned pseudogene status. This CDR3 comprises 15 residues. The CDR3 is CASTGDRGQSYEQYF. CDR3 coding DNA: TGTGCCAGCACCGGGGACAGGGGGCAATCCTACGAGCAGTACTTC.

The chain combines TRBV9 with TRBJ2-3, with D maybe TRBD2 (6 bases). Germline CDR1 is SGDLS and CDR2 is YYNGEE. Trimming took off 2 bases at V and 0 bases at J, with 10 bases between the two ends. The CDR3 runs 15 residues. CDR3 in amino acids: CASSVGLPSTDTQYF. The CDR3 DNA reads as TGTGCCAGCAGCGTCGGACTACCCAGCACAGATACGCAGTATTTT.

This rearrangement joins TRBV7-8 to TRBJ1-2, with 7 bases fitting TRBD1. This CDR3 region has 15 residues. The germline V gene has CDR1 SGHVS and CDR2 FQNEAQ. J lost 5 bases, V lost 5 bases, and 11 bases had no gene match. CDR3 sequence: CASSLEAGRGYGYTF. The CDR3 coding sequence is TGTGCCAGCAGCCTGGAGGCAGGCAGGGGGTATGGCTACACCTTC.

This chain connects TRBV24-1 to TRBJ2-3; 7 positions match TRBD1. The CDR3 has 15 residues. V trimming: 4 bases; J trimming: 2 bases; junction bases outside the gene matches: 5. The germline CDR1 and CDR2 sequences are KGHDR and SFDVKD. CDR3 loop: CATSERQGPTDTQYF. CDR3 nucleotides: TGTGCCACCAGTGAACGACAGGGACCCACAGATACGCAGTATTTT.

The CDR3 protein is CASSLMGTGSNSPLHF. The CDR3 region has the DNA TGTGCCAGCAGCTTAATGGGGACCGGGAGCAATTCACCCCTCCACTTT. This chain joins TRBV7-3 and TRBJ1-6; maybe TRBD1 (5 bases). The germline V gene encodes CDR1 SGHTA and CDR2 FQGTGA. Trimming left V 1 base short and J 7 bases short, with 14 bases between. This CDR3 is 16 amino acids long.

In this sample, this clonotype turned up a few times. The V and J genes are TRBV12-3 or TRBV12-4 and TRBJ2-1; D remains unclear. V was trimmed by 7 bases and J by 4 bases, leaving 11 bases between them. The CDR3 has 13 amino acids. CDR3 nucleotide sequence: TGTGCCAGCACCCCGTCCCGGTACAATGAGCAGTTCTTC. The encoded protein is CASTPSRYNEQFF.

The V and J genes are TRBV6-5 and TRBJ2-5; 12 nucleotides line up with TRBD2. The length of the CDR3 is 17 residues. Trimming removed 0 bases from V and 5 bases from J; junction bases left unmatched: 7. Germline V gene data show CDR1 as MNHEY and CDR2 as SVGAGI. CDR3 protein: CASSYSRTSGDRETQYF. CDR3 nucleotides: TGTGCCAGCAGTTACTCGAGGACTAGCGGGGATCGGGAGACCCAGTACTTC.

This clonotype was observed a handful of times. V gene TRBV5-5 combines with J gene TRBJ2-6; the D gene is possibly TRBD1 (6 bases). The V and J ends lost 5 bases and 4 bases respectively, with 10 bases between them. Germline CDR1 reads SGHKS; CDR2 reads YYEKEE (reference sequence). The length of the CDR3 is 14 residues. In DNA form, the CDR3 reads TGTGCCAGCAGAGGGACACTCGGGGCCAACGTCCTGACTTTC. As protein: CASRGTLGANVLTF. Combining the CDR3 with reference TRBV5-5 and TRBJ2-6 gives the whole variable domain DAGVTQSPTHLIKTRGQQVTLRCSPISGHKSVSWYQQVLGQGPQFIFQYYEKEERGRGNFPDRFSARQFPNYSSELNVNALLLGDSALYLCASRGTLGANVLTFGAGSRLTVL.